These T cell receptor beta chains were read from a single sample in a study of OX40 agonist ivuxolimab in advanced cancers. Only in-frame clones appear in the TCRdb table, and some are missing; sequencing was by immunoSEQ multiplex PCR. The sample shows around 67,000 clones, roughly 84% of them seen only once. The specimen was CD4+ or CD8+ T cells sorted from blood, collected in a trial of the OX40 agonist ivuxolimab. The source is an adult with an advanced solid tumor such as melanoma, head and neck, liver or kidney cancer. The conserved cysteine and the conserved F or W are not part of the CDR3 here.

v_call	cdr3_length	j_call	cdr3_aa
TRBV5-1	13	TRBJ1-4	ASSPGGTSNEKLF
TRBV7-2	10	TRBJ2-7	ASSFIQREQY
TRBV2	13	TRBJ1-6	ASSRTDVDNSPLH
TRBV10-3	11	TRBJ1-2	AISLGQLAGYT
TRBV19	11	TRBJ2-2	ASRDINTGELF
TRBV4-3	13	TRBJ1-3	ASSQESQTGNTIY
TRBV28	11	TRBJ2-2	ASSFPAPGELF
TRBV28	15	TRBJ1-6	ASSPPGQGSSNSPLH
TRBV18	12	TRBJ1-5	ASSPGYSNQPQH
TRBV28	11	TRBJ2-2	ASLPMNTGELF
TRBV19	13	TRBJ2-3	ASTPLAGMTDTQY
TRBV27	14	TRBJ2-7	ASSLRTGGGIYEQY
TRBV7-2	11	TRBJ2-2	ASSFYGTGELF
TRBV7-6	12	TRBJ1-2	ASSPEQGNYGYT
TRBV19	12	TRBJ2-3	ASSIKGLTDTQY
TRBV30	12	TRBJ1-2	AWKGDRLGYGYT
TRBV6-5	10	TRBJ1-2	ASGRGSRGYT
TRBV4-3	13	TRBJ2-3	ASSQANRGADTQY
TRBV7-9	11	TRBJ1-1	ASSWGQPNEAF
TRBV19	12	TRBJ2-3	ASSTPRGPDTQY
TRBV6-5	12	TRBJ1-1	ASRPGIVSTEAF
TRBV19	14	TRBJ1-2	ASSPRADRHFDGYT
TRBV2	12	TRBJ2-3	ASRVSLRPDTQY
TRBV2	12	TRBJ1-1	ATSIMDRVTEAF
TRBV29-1	14	TRBJ2-1	SAQKRQGAGDNEQF
TRBV5-4	11	TRBJ1-2	ASSGQGQSGYT
TRBV7-2	13	TRBJ1-5	ASSLWTAHNQPQH
TRBV11-2	13	TRBJ1-1	ASSLQGNLNTEAF
TRBV30	10	TRBJ2-1	AWRGGGREQF
TRBV19	11	TRBJ1-5	ACRGQVDQPQH
TRBV27	13	TRBJ2-2	ASSPLAVITGELF
TRBV4-2	14	TRBJ1-6	ASSPRQGSYNSPLH
TRBV7-2	13	TRBJ2-2	ASSPPSGNTGELF
TRBV5-1	12	TRBJ1-2	ASRALQGPYGYT
TRBV5-4	12	TRBJ1-2	ASSLKGIDYGYT
TRBV28	13	TRBJ2-3	ASSLLLADTDTQY
TRBV5-1	12	TRBJ2-5	ASSLGALQETQY
TRBV5-4	13	TRBJ1-5	ASSIGQNSNQPQH
TRBV18	12	TRBJ2-7	ASSFGAGSYEQY
TRBV6-5	12	TRBJ1-2	ASRKNRGSVGYT
TRBV21-1	13	TRBJ1-5	ASSHGQGDNQPQH
TRBV5-4	15	TRBJ2-6	ASSQPQAGAGANVLT
TRBV6-1	10	TRBJ2-2	ASTYYTGELF
TRBV7-3	13	TRBJ2-2	ASSFSGPNTGELF
TRBV15	12	TRBJ2-3	ATSRDQGSDTQY
TRBV12-5	11	.	ASGSSGGYEQY
TRBV5-4	10	TRBJ2-2	ASRKRTGELF
TRBV11-2	10	TRBJ2-7	ASRLSSYEQY
TRBV18	15	TRBJ1-1	ASSPPGRGGMNTEAF
TRBV6-6	14	TRBJ2-1	ASSFLLGGTYNEQF
TRBV7-2	13	TRBJ1-1	ASSLSGTGRTEAF
TRBV5-1	12	TRBJ1-6	ASSLGGLDSPLH
TRBV4-2	16	TRBJ2-5	ASSQDDQGPRGAETQY
TRBV18	11	TRBJ1-1	ASSTRGITEAF
TRBV18	13	TRBJ2-7	ASSPRGQGAYEQY
TRBV5-6	13	TRBJ2-7	ASSSLSGATYEQY
TRBV5-5	13	TRBJ1-1	ASSPNRRTYTEAF
TRBV6-6	11	TRBJ1-5	ASTGGGTGAQH
TRBV5-1	15	TRBJ1-2	ASSLESWDRYYYGYT